The entry below describes one TCR beta chain. This record comes from a study of OX40 agonist ivuxolimab in advanced cancers. Study summary: Patient treatment consisted of intravenous ivuxolimab administration every 2 weeks at 0.01 to 10 mg/kg. Prior therapy, whether anti-PD-1, anti-PD-L1 or anti-CTLA-4, was allowed, and roughly 41% had some. The study reported partial responses in three patients: one hepatocellular carcinoma, two cutaneous melanoma.

Autoimmune disease history or systemic immunosuppression barred patients. With V trimmed by 5 bases and J by 8 bases, 12 bases remained unmatched. The CDR3 is 15 residues long. In germline, CDR1 is MNHNS, CDR2 SASEGT. Produced via immunoSEQ multiplex PCR; TCRdb's table is partial and in-frame only. This table holds fewer than 70,000 clones, over 80% found once. The rearrangement links TRBV6-1 to TRBJ2-3; 8 positions match TRBD2. The material was CD4+ or CD8+ T cells sorted from blood, obtained in a trial of the OX40 agonist ivuxolimab. This TCR came from an adult with an advanced solid tumor such as melanoma, head and neck, liver or kidney cancer. CDR3 amino acids: CASSLTGGAWGTQYF. The CDR3, as DNA: TGTGCCAGCAGTCTTACCGGGGGGGCCTGGGGTACGCAGTATTTT.